The following is a TCR beta chain sequence with its context. Its specificity is not known. This record comes from a study of OX40 agonist ivuxolimab in advanced cancers. Study background: Ivuxolimab doses were 0.01, 0.1, 0.3, 1.5, 3 or 10 mg/kg every 2 weeks. Cohort: 65% to 90% men, mean age approximately 66, aged about 20 to 79. Study-level findings and limits: The authors also found low normalized T-cell clonal expansion in some nonresponders.

The repertoire was sequenced with immunoSEQ multiplex PCR; TCRdb's copy has only in-frame clones and lacks some. The sample has about 66,000 clones; around 86% are singletons. Germline assignment: CDR1 ENHRY and CDR2 SYGVKD. The CDR3 is made up of 15 amino acids. Trimming at V came to 7 bases and at J to 5 bases, leaving 11 bases not matched to a gene. The J gene is TRBJ2-1, the V gene TRBV10-3; 7 bases align to TRBD1. The clonotype was recovered from an adult with an advanced solid tumor such as melanoma, head and neck, liver or kidney cancer. This sample comprised CD4+ or CD8+ T cells sorted from blood, obtained in a trial of the OX40 agonist ivuxolimab. The CDR3 reads CAINPTGSGNNEQFF. CDR3 bases: TGTGCCATCAACCCGACAGGGTCCGGCAACAATGAGCAGTTCTTC.